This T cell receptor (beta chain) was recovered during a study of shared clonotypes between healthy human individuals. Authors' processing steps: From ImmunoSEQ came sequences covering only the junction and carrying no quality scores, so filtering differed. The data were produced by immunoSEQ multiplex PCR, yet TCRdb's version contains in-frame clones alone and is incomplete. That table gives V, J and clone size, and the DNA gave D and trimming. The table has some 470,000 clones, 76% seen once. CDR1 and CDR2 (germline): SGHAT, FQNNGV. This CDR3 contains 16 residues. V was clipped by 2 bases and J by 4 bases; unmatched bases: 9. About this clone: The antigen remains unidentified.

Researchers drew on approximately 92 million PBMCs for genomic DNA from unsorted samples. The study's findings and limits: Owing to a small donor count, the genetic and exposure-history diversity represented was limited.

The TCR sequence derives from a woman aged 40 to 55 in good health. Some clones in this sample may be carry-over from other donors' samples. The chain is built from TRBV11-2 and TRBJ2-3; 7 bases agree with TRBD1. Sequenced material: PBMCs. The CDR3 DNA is TGTGCCAGCAGCTTAAGAAAAGGGGGCCGGTCAGATACGCAGTATTTT. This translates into CASSLRKGGRSDTQYF.